The clone carrying this TCR beta chain was seen a handful of times. Germline V gene sequence: CDR1 MGHRA, CDR2 YSYEKL. V was shortened by 2 bases and J by 2 bases, with 13 bases between the two germline ends. There are 16 residues in the CDR3. In TCRdb, the RT-PCR reads were re-called with MiXCR into one record per CDR3 protein. The repertoire holds 550,000 to 750,000 distinct CDR3 sequences, with 14% as singletons. The receptor was isolated from a female donor in good health, serving as a healthy control. The sample taken for sequencing was memory CD4+ T cells from blood. The chain combines TRBV4-1 with TRBJ2-1; D remains ambiguous. The CDR3 sequence is CASSQLDILTYNEQFF. CDR3 sequence (DNA): TGCGCCAGCAGCCAACTCGACATTTTAACCTACAATGAGCAGTTCTTC.